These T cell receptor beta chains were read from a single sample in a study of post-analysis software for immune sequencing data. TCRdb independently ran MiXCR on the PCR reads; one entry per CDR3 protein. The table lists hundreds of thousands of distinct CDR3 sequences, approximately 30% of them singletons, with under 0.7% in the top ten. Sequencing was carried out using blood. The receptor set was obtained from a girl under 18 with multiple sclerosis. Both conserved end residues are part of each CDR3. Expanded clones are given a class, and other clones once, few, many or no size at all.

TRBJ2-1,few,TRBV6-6,CASSMSPSFYNEQFF
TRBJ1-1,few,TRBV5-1,CASSLLTGYTEAFF
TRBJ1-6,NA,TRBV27,CASSLSGTINSPLHF
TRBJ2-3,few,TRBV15,CATSRGAGTTDTQYF
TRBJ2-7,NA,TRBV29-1,CSAVGTGGYEQYF
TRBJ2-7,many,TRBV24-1,CATSDLWGGEQYF
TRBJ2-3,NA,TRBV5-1,CASSLEGRPVDTQYF
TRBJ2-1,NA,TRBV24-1,CATSVAGATDEQFF
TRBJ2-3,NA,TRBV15,CATSRGGDLDTQYF
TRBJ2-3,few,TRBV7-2,CASSSSSGGGTASTDTQYF
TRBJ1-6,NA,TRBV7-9,CASSLANSGSPLHF
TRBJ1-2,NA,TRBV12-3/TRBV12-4,CASSPGGEAYGYTF
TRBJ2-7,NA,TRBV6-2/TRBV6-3,CASSPMIQLDAYEQYF
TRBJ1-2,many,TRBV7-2,CASSLVGAGTGSGYTF
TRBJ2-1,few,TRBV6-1,CATVDRAGHEQFF
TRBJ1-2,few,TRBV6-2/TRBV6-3,CASSYRGAPRGYTF
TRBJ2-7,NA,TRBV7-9,CASSPTSHREQYF